There are many counts of the clone carrying this T cell receptor (beta chain). What was amplified from RNA transcripts were TCR beta CDR3 regions. With the HTBI primer set, the TCR CDR3 went through a first round of RT-PCR. TCRdb reanalysed the multiplex PCR reads using MiXCR and keeps one entry per CDR3 protein. The repertoire includes some 440,000 distinct CDR3 sequences, about a sixth of them detected once, and over 7.5% sits in the top ten. This sample is part of a study of T cells in Graves' hyperthyroidism and ophthalmopathy. The sample comprised blood. The sequence was obtained from a woman aged 18 to 35 with Graves' hyperthyroidism.

The CDR3 DNA is TGTGCCAGCCGAGGAAAATACAATGAGCAGTTCTTC. This gives the protein CASRGKYNEQFF. The chain combines TRBV2 with TRBJ2-1; D unresolved. Germline CDR1 and CDR2: SNHLY and FYNNEI. Trimming cost V 8 bases and J 4 bases, with 9 bases left between them. The length of the CDR3 is 12 residues. The full variable domain, completed using reference TRBV2 and TRBJ2-1, is EPEVTQTPSHQVTQMGQEVILRCVPISNHLYFYWYRQILGQKVEFLVSFYNNEISEKSEIFDDQFSVERPDGSNFTLKIRSTKLEDSAMYFCASRGKYNEQFFGPGTRLTVL.